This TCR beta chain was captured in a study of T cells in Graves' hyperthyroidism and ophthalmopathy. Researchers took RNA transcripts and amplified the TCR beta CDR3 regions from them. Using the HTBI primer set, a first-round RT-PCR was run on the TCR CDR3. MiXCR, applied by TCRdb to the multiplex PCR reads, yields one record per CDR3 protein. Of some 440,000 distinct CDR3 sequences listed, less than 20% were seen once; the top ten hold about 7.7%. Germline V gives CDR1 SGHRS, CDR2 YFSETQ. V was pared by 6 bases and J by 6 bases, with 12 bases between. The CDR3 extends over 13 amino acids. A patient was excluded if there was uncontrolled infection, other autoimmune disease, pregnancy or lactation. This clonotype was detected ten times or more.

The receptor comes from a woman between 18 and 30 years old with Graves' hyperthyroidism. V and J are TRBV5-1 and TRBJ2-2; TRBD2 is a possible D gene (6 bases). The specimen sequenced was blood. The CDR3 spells CASTPREAGELFF. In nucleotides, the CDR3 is TGCGCCAGCACGCCCAGGGAGGCCGGGGAGCTGTTTTTT.